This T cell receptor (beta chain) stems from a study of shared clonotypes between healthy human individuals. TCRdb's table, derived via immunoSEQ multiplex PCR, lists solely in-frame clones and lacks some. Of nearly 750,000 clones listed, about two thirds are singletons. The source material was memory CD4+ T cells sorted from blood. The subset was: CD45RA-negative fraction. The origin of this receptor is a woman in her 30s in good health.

CDR3 sequence: CASSFLPPGQGAADTQYF. The DNA for the CDR3 is TGCGCCAGCAGCTTCCTCCCCCCTGGACAGGGGGCCGCAGATACGCAGTATTTT. V gene TRBV5-1 combines with J gene TRBJ2-3, with TRBD1 matching 11 bases. V shed 2 bases, J shed 4 bases, and the junction held 12 bases outside the gene matches. The CDR3 extends over 18 amino acids. Per germline, CDR1 SGHRS and CDR2 YFSETQ.